This T cell receptor beta chain was found in a study of lymphopenia after photon versus proton radiotherapy. In germline, CDR1 is SGHRS, CDR2 YFSETQ. This CDR3 has 14 amino acids. Trimming left V 4 bases short and J 1 base short, with 12 bases between. On this clone itself: Its matching antigen is unknown.

Study-level findings and limits: Oligoclonal CD8+ Temra expansion after nadir drove photon patients' diversity drop. Photon-treated patients lost naive T cells and TCR diversity; proton-treated stayed stable.

Repertoires were generated with immunoSEQ multiplex PCR, while TCRdb's copy carries only in-frame clones and drops some. The sample contains more than 20,000 clones, around 83% of which appear only once. The material sequenced was peripheral blood, taken from a patient treated with photon-based radiotherapy. The chain recombines TRBV5-1 with TRBJ2-7; the D gene is possibly TRBD2 (6 bases). The receptor was derived from a woman aged 45-59 years with pancreatic cancer. The DNA for the CDR3 is TGCGCCAGCAGCCCGGGAGAACTATCCTACGAGCAGTACTTC. It specifies CASSPGELSYEQYF.